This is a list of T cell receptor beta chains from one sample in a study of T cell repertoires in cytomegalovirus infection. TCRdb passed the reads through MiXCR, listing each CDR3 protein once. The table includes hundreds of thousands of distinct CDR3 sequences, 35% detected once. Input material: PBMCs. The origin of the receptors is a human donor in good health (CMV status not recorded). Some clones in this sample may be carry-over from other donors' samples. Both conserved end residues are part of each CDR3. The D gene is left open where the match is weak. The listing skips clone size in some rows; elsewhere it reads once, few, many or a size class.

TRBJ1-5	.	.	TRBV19	CASSIWGRTNQPQHF	TGTGCCAGTAGTATTTGGGGCAGGACGAATCAGCCCCAGCATTTT
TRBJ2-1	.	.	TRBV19	CASSIAGDSYNEQFF	TGTGCCAGTAGTATAGCGGGCGACTCCTACAATGAGCAGTTCTTC
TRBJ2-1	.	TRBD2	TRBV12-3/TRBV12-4	CASTLRGTEEQFF	TGTGCCAGCACCTTGCGGGGGACCGAGGAGCAGTTCTTC
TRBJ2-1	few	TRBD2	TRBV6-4	CASSGASGRPYNEQFF	TGTGCCAGCAGTGGCGCTAGCGGGAGGCCTTACAATGAGCAGTTCTTC
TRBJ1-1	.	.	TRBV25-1	CASSDGASNTEAFF	TGTGCCAGCAGTGATGGGGCTTCGAACACTGAAGCTTTCTTT
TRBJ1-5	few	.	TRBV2	CASSETGSNQPQHF	TGTGCCAGCAGTGAAACGGGTAGCAATCAGCCCCAGCATTTT
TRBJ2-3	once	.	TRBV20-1	CSASMRRRGGADTQYF	TGCAGTGCTAGTATGAGGCGGCGGGGCGGTGCAGATACGCAGTATTTT
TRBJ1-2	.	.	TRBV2	CASRTGTSYGYTF	TGTGCCAGCAGGACGGGCACCTCTTATGGCTACACCTTC
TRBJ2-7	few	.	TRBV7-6	CASSLEPGPRTEQYF	TGTGCCAGCAGCTTAGAGCCGGGACCTAGGACCGAGCAGTACTTC
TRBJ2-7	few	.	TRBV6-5	CASSYGGISYEQYF	TGTGCCAGCAGTTACGGAGGGATCTCCTACGAGCAGTACTTC
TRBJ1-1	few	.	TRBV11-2	CASSSSWQNTEAFF	TGTGCCAGCAGCTCCTCGTGGCAGAACACTGAAGCTTTCTTT
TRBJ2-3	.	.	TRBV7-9	CASALGTDTQYF	TGTGCCAGCGCACTCGGGACAGATACGCAGTATTTT
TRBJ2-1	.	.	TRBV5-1	CASSSLRSSYNEQFF	TGCGCCAGCAGCTCCCTTCGCAGCTCCTACAATGAGCAGTTCTTC
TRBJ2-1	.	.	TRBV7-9	CASSFHGASSYNEQFF	TGTGCCAGCAGCTTTCATGGAGCAAGCTCCTACAATGAGCAGTTCTTC
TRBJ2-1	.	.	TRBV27	CASSSPLGHPYNEQFF	TGTGCCAGCAGTTCCCCCTTGGGGCACCCGTACAATGAGCAGTTCTTC
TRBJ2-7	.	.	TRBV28	CASSFGLFLTSKTSEQYF	TGTGCCAGCAGTTTCGGTCTTTTCCTAACCTCTAAAACCTCCGAGCAGTACTTC
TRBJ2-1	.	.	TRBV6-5	CASSQRQADDEQFF	TGTGCCAGCAGCCAGAGGCAGGCTGACGATGAGCAGTTCTTC
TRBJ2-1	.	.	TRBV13	CASSSRTTGSNEQFF	TGTGCCAGCAGCTCGAGAACCACAGGTAGCAATGAGCAGTTCTTC
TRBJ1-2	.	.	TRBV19	CASSKSGSPYPYGYTF	TGTGCCAGTAGTAAGAGTGGCAGTCCTTACCCCTATGGCTACACCTTC
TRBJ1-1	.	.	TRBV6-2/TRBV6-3	CASSPERYTEAFF	TGTGCCAGCAGCCCCGAGCGATATACTGAAGCTTTCTTT
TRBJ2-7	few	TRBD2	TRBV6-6	CASFRDYSYEQYF	TGTGCCAGCTTCCGGGACTACTCCTACGAGCAGTACTTC
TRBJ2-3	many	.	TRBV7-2	CASSLAMRRRDTQYF	TGTGCCAGCAGCTTAGCGATGAGAAGAAGAGATACGCAGTATTTT
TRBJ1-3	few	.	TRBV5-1	CASSTGTSGNTIYF	TGCGCCAGCAGCACGGGGACCTCTGGAAACACCATATATTTT
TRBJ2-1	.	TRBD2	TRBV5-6	CASSLPAGYIEQFF	TGTGCCAGCAGCTTGCCAGCGGGGTATATTGAGCAGTTCTTC
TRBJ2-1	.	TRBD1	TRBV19	CASMGQGANEQFF	TGTGCCAGTATGGGACAGGGGGCCAATGAGCAGTTCTTC
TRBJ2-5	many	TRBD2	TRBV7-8	CASSFEEGLAGPWAQYF	TGTGCCAGCAGCTTCGAGGAGGGACTAGCGGGCCCCTGGGCCCAGTACTTC
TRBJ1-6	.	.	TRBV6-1	CASSGLDNSPLLF	TGTGCCAGCTCGGGCCTTGATAATTCACCCCTCCTCTTT
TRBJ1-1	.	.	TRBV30	CAWCRVKDTEAFF	TGTGCCTGGTGCCGGGTGAAGGACACTGAAGCTTTCTTT
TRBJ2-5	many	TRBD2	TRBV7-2	CASSLVKAGGLRETQYF	TGTGCCAGCAGCTTAGTGAAAGCGGGGGGGCTCCGGGAGACCCAGTACTTC
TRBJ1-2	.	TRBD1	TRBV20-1	CSARGSDRGSHGYTF	TGCAGTGCTAGGGGGTCAGACAGGGGGTCGCATGGCTACACCTTC
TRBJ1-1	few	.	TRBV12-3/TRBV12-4	CASSPHGGMNTEAFF	TGTGCCAGCAGTCCTCACGGGGGCATGAACACTGAAGCTTTCTTT
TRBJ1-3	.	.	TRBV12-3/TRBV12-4	CASSRGDHSGNTIYF	TGTGCCAGCAGTCGGGGGGACCACTCTGGAAACACCATATATTTT
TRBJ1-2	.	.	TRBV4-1	CASSQEAPEARDYGYTF	TGCGCCAGCAGCCAAGAGGCCCCGGAGGCTCGAGACTATGGCTACACCTTC
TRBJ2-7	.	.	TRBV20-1	CSAYGPLYEQYF	TGCAGTGCTTACGGGCCCCTCTACGAGCAGTACTTC
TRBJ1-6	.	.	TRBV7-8	CARTNRRLHF	TGTGCCAGGACGAATAGAAGGCTCCACTTT
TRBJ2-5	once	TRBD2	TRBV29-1	CSVDGSGDQETQYF	TGCAGCGTTGATGGAAGCGGGGATCAAGAGACCCAGTACTTC
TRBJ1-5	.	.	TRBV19	CASTQREQPQHF	TGTGCCAGTACCCAGAGGGAGCAGCCCCAGCATTTT
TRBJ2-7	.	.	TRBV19	CASRPLPGEGYEQYF	TGTGCCAGTAGGCCCCTTCCAGGTGAGGGGTACGAGCAGTACTTC
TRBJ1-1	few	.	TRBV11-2	CASSAGWGARVTEAFF	TGTGCCAGCAGCGCCGGGTGGGGAGCGCGTGTGACTGAAGCTTTCTTT
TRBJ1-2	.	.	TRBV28	CASSGRRDKDYGYTF	TGTGCCAGCAGTGGGCGTAGGGACAAGGACTATGGCTACACCTTC
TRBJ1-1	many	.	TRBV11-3	CASSLGAGTEAFF	TGTGCCAGCAGCTTAGGGGCGGGCACTGAAGCTTTCTTT
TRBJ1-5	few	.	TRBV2	CASSASPGNQPQHF	TGTGCCAGCAGTGCGTCGCCAGGGAATCAGCCCCAGCATTTT
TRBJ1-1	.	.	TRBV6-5	CASSYALGSEAFF	TGTGCCAGCAGTTACGCACTGGGCAGTGAAGCTTTCTTT
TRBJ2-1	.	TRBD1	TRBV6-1	CASSARQGPPLYNEQFF	TGTGCCAGCAGTGCCCGACAGGGCCCACCCCTCTACAATGAGCAGTTCTTC
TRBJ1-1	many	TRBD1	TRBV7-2	CASRRHRGITEAFF	TGTGCCAGCAGACGGCACAGGGGGATCACTGAAGCTTTCTTT
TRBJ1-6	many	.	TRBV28	CASSLRGARYNSPLHF	TGTGCCAGCAGTTTACGAGGGGCTCGATATAATTCACCCCTCCACTTT
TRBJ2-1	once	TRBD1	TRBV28	CASSLKPGQFYNEQFF	TGTGCCAGCAGCCTAAAACCGGGACAGTTCTACAATGAGCAGTTCTTC
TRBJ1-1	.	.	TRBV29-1	CSVLSGTSNLNTEAFF	TGCAGCGTCTTGAGCGGGACAAGCAATCTGAACACTGAAGCTTTCTTT
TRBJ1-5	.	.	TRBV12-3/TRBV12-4	CASSRTGGENQPQHF	TGTGCCAGCAGCCGAACGGGGGGCGAAAATCAGCCCCAGCATTTT
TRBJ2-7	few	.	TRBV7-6	CASSLVSGGLAEQYF	TGTGCCAGCAGCTTAGTGAGTGGGGGTCTGGCCGAGCAGTACTTC
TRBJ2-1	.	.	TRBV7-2	CASSLGGWGASEQFF	TGTGCCAGCAGCTTAGGGGGGTGGGGGGCTTCTGAGCAGTTCTTC
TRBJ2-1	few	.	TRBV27	CASSYPVANNEQFF	TGTGCCAGCAGTTACCCGGTAGCCAACAATGAGCAGTTCTTC
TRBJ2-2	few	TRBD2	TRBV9	CASSARTSGAGELFF	TGTGCCAGCAGCGCCCGGACTAGCGGGGCGGGGGAGCTGTTTTTT
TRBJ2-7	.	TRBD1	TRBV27	CATGGQGVNEQYF	TGTGCCACGGGAGGACAGGGGGTCAACGAGCAGTACTTC
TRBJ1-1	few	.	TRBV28	CASSPRILTEAFF	TGTGCCAGCAGCCCCCGCATCTTGACTGAAGCTTTCTTT
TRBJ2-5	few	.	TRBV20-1	CSAPRLYQETQYF	TGCAGTGCTCCCCGACTGTACCAAGAGACCCAGTACTTC
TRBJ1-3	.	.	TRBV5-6	CASSFVSKETIYF	TGTGCCAGCAGCTTTGTTAGTAAAGAAACCATATATTTT